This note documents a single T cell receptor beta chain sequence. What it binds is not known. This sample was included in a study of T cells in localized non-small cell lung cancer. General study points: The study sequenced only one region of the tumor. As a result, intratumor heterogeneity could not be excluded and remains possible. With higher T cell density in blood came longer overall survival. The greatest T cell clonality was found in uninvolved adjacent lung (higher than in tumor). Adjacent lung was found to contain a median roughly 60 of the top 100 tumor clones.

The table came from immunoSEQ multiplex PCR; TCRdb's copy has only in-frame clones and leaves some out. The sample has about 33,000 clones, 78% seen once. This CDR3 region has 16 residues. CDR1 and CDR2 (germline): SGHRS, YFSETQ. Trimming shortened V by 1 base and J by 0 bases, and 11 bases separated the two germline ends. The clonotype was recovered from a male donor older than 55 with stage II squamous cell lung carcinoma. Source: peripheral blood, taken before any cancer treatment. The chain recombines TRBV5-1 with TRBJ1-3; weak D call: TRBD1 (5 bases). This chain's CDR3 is CASSLTDSTSGNTIYF. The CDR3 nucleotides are TGCGCCAGCAGCTTGACCGACAGTACCTCTGGAAACACCATATATTTT. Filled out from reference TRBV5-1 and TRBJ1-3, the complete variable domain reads KAGVTQTPRYLIKTRGQQVTLSCSPISGHRSVSWYQQTPGQGLQFLFEYFSETQRNKGNFPGRFSGRQFSNSRSEMNVSTLELGDSALYLCASSLTDSTSGNTIYFGEGSWLTVV.